This T cell receptor beta chain appears in the sequencing data of a study of OX40 agonist ivuxolimab in advanced cancers. As for the study in general: Patients in the trial were receiving intravenous ivuxolimab every 2 weeks, at doses of 0.01 to 10 mg/kg.

TCRdb's table, derived via immunoSEQ multiplex PCR, lists solely in-frame clones and lacks some. Of approximately 70,000 clones listed, 92% were seen once; the top ten hold about 0.45%. Germline V gene sequence: CDR1 MDHEN, CDR2 SYDVKM. Trimming took 4 bases from V and 4 from J; bases not matched to a gene: 10. The CDR3 spans 15 residues. The chain couples TRBV28 to TRBJ2-7; 7 bases are shared with TRBD1. The specimen was CD4+ or CD8+ T cells sorted from blood, collected in a trial of the OX40 agonist ivuxolimab. The source of this sequence is an adult with an advanced solid tumor such as melanoma, head and neck, liver or kidney cancer. CDR3 region: CASSSMGTATYEQYF. The CDR3 DNA is TGTGCCAGCAGTTCCATGGGGACAGCAACATACGAGCAGTACTTC. The full variable domain, its missing parts supplied by reference TRBV28 and TRBJ2-7, is DVKVTQSSRYLVKRTGEKVFLECVQDMDHENMFWYRQDPGLGLRLIYFSYDVKMKEKGDIPEGYSVSREKKERFSLILESASTNQTSMYLCASSSMGTATYEQYFGPGTRLTVT.